The following is a T cell receptor (beta chain) sequence with its context. In the authors' methods: The assay estimated nucleated cells by amplifying reference gene primers. Assay used: immunoSEQ multiplex PCR; TCRdb lists only in-frame clones, some missing. The DNA was the basis for D and trimming; V, J and clone size are from that table. The repertoire has 180,000 or so clones, about 88% of them found once; the top ten carry about 0.95%. The data originate from a study of blood T cell repertoires in COVID-19. In the study overall: The origin of the acute and convalescent COVID-19 samples was the United States, Italy and Spain. PBMCs, B-cell-depleted T cells, or T cells provided the cDNA or gDNA that made up the material.

V trimming: 2 bases; J trimming: 14 bases; junction bases outside the gene matches: 6. This CDR3 contains 12 residues. The receptor's source is a man aged 18-30 years with acute or convalescent COVID-19. Sequencing was done on a sample of peripheral blood. The J gene is TRBJ2-1, the V gene TRBV12-3 or TRBV12-4; 7 nucleotides agree with TRBD1. The CDR3 is CASSLRVRGKFF. In DNA form, the CDR3 reads TGTGCCAGCAGTTTAAGAGTCAGGGGGAAGTTCTTC.